Sequencing of this TCR beta chain was carried out in a study of blood T cell repertoires in COVID-19. Study-wide context: Donors in the United States, Italy and Spain gave samples during acute or convalescent COVID-19.

Germline CDR1 is MDHEN and CDR2 is SYDVKM. V was cut by 6 bases and J by 3 bases, with 14 bases left in between. CDR3 length equals 14 residues. Data came from immunoSEQ multiplex PCR; TCRdb stores just in-frame clones and leaves some out. Of 100,000 to 150,000 clones listed, roughly 88% were seen once; the top ten hold more than 2%. This receptor was identified in a man aged 65-85 years with active COVID-19. The chain has TRBV28 and TRBJ1-1; D uncertain. The material sequenced was peripheral blood. This chain's CDR3 is CASRPPISYTEAFF. CDR3 DNA sequence: TGTGCCAGCAGACCTCCTATCTCCTACACTGAAGCTTTCTTT.